This passage covers 25 T cell receptor beta chains from one sample sequenced in a study of blood T cell repertoires in COVID-19. Some clones are missing from TCRdb's copy, which holds only in-frame ones; the method was immunoSEQ multiplex PCR. Here the sample spans 240,000 or so clones, 88% being singletons. The sequenced sample was peripheral blood. The source of these receptors is a woman aged 40 to 50 who had recovered from COVID-19.

The chain employs TRBV6-2 or TRBV6-3 and TRBJ1-3; 7 bases align to TRBD1. Germline-derived CDR1 and CDR2 are MNHEY and SVGEGT. This CDR3 comprises 19 residues. J lost 0 bases, V lost 0 bases, and 11 bases had no gene match. The CDR3 sequence is CASSYSRPGQPVSGNTIYF. CDR3 bases: TGTGCCAGCAGTTACTCGCGGCCGGGACAGCCAGTCTCTGGAAACACCATATATTTT.

The genes are TRBV4-3 and TRBJ2-3; D not certain. V was clipped by 1 base and J by 6 bases, with 5 bases between them. Germline V CDR1 and CDR2: LGHNA, YSLEER. This CDR3 spans 12 amino acids. The CDR3 protein is CASSQVVDTQYF. The CDR3 nucleotides are TGCGCCAGCAGCCAAGTCGTGGATACGCAGTATTTT.

CDR3 protein: CASSIDGGTGSGEQYF. In DNA, the CDR3 is TGTGCCAGTAGTATAGATGGGGGGACAGGGTCTGGCGAGCAGTACTTC. The chain employs TRBV19 and TRBJ2-7, with 9 nucleotides matching TRBD1. V lost 0 bases, J lost 6 bases, and 9 bases stayed unmatched. Germline-derived CDR1 and CDR2 are LNHDA and SQIVND (reference sequence). The CDR3 is made up of 16 amino acids.

This clone was counted between two and nine times. This chain links TRBV5-6 with TRBJ2-5; 13 positions agree with TRBD2. This CDR3 is built from 16 residues. Germline V gene data show CDR1 as SGHDT and CDR2 as YYEEEE. J was trimmed by 5 bases and V by 4 bases; bases with no gene match: 8. CDR3 sequence reads: CASSPGLAGARETQYF. In nucleotides, the CDR3 is TGTGCCAGCAGCCCCGGACTAGCGGGAGCTAGGGAGACCCAGTACTTC. The variable domain in full, completed from reference TRBV5-6 and TRBJ2-5, reads DAGVTQSPTHLIKTRGQQVTLRCSPKSGHDTVSWYQQALGQGPQFIFQYYEEEERQRGNFPDRFSGHQFPNYSSELNVNALLLGDSALYLCASSPGLAGARETQYFGPGTRLLVL.

This chain links TRBV10-3 with TRBJ2-7; 8 bases match TRBD1. The CDR3 is 17 residues long. V was pared by 2 bases and J by 1 base, with 10 bases of the junction left unmatched. Per the germline V gene, CDR1 is ENHRY and CDR2 is SYGVKD. The DNA of the CDR3 is TGTGCCATCAGTGAGCCCCGGACAGGGCGGGGATCCTACGAGCAGTACTTC. Protein: CAISEPRTGRGSYEQYF.

The chain is built from TRBV6-5 and TRBJ2-3; a weak D match, TRBD2 (6 bases). The V and J ends lost 7 bases and 2 bases respectively, with 16 bases between them. The germline V gene has CDR1 MNHEY and CDR2 SVGAGI. The CDR3 consists of 15 residues. The DNA of the CDR3 is TGTGCCAGCACCATCGCGGGGACGTTCACAGATACGCAGTATTTT. The encoded protein is CASTIAGTFTDTQYF.

The chain couples TRBV9 to TRBJ2-5, with TRBD2 identical over 9 bases. CDR1 is SGDLS and CDR2 is YYNGEE in the germline V gene. The CDR3 sequence is 16 residues long. The junction had 8 bases not matched to a gene; V was cut back by 0 bases and J by 5 bases. This CDR3 is CASSVGGTSPGETQYF. CDR3 nucleotide sequence: TGTGCCAGCAGCGTAGGGGGGACTAGCCCGGGGGAGACCCAGTACTTC.

V gene TRBV5-1 combines with J gene TRBJ2-5, with 7 bases aligning to TRBD1. CDR3 length: 15 amino acids. CDR1 is SGHRS, CDR2 YFSETQ, per germline. Trimming at V came to 7 bases and at J to 1 base, leaving 10 bases not matched to a gene. The DNA of the CDR3 is TGCGCCAGCCTAGAAACAGGGGCTCCCCAAGAGACCCAGTACTTC. It specifies CASLETGAPQETQYF.

The rearrangement joins TRBV5-8 to TRBJ2-1; 9 positions agree with TRBD2. Germline V gene lookup returns CDR1 SGHTS and CDR2 YDEGEE. V shed 4 bases, J shed 7 bases, and the junction held 12 bases outside the gene matches. The CDR3 length is 16 residues. This chain's CDR3 is CASSPGPGGGANEQFF. Here the CDR3 DNA reads TGTGCCAGCAGCCCGGGTCCAGGCGGGGGGGCAAATGAGCAGTTCTTC.

The rearrangement joins TRBV3-1 (or the pseudogene TRBV3-2) to TRBJ1-2; D gene uncertain. Germline V gene data show CDR1 as LGHDT and CDR2 as YNNKEL (reference sequence). V was clipped by 3 bases and J by 8 bases, with 7 bases between them. This CDR3 is 11 amino acids long. CDR3 coding DNA: TGTGCCAGCAGCCACGCGGGGGGCTACACCTTC. This encodes CASSHAGGYTF.

The chain combines TRBV5-1 with TRBJ1-1, with 9 positions matching TRBD1. V shed 0 bases and J 1 base; nucleotides not matched to a gene: 7. Germline assignment: CDR1 SGHRS and CDR2 YFSETQ. The CDR3 totals 17 residues. The chain's CDR3 is CASSLVGAGQGNTEAFF. DNA for the CDR3: TGCGCCAGCAGCTTGGTTGGGGCGGGACAGGGGAACACTGAAGCTTTCTTT.

The chain combines TRBV18 with TRBJ2-3; 9 bases fit TRBD1. After removal of 3 bases from V and 4 bases from J, the junction contained 8 bases not matched to a gene. CDR1 and CDR2 (germline): KGHSH, LQKENI. The CDR3 runs to 16 residues. CDR3 in amino acids: CASSPPGTGLSDTQYF. CDR3 coding DNA: TGTGCCAGCTCACCGCCCGGGACAGGGCTATCAGATACGCAGTATTTT. Combining the CDR3 with reference TRBV18 and TRBJ2-3 gives the whole variable domain NAGVMQNPRHLVRRRGQEARLRCSPMKGHSHVYWYRQLPEEGLKFMVYLQKENIIDESGMPKERFSAEFPKEGPSILRIQQVVRGDSAAYFCASSPPGTGLSDTQYFGPGTRLTVL.

The genes are TRBV29-1 and TRBJ1-1; no clear D. CDR1 SQVTM and CDR2 ANQGSEA come from the germline V gene. The CDR3 is 13 residues long. The V gene lost 0 bases and the J gene lost 2 bases, with 7 bases spanning the gap. CDR3: CSVEDRGNTEAFF. The CDR3 DNA follows: TGCAGCGTTGAAGATCGGGGTAACACTGAAGCTTTCTTT. The full variable domain, in which reference TRBV29-1 and TRBJ1-1 provide the parts outside the CDR3, is SAVISQKPSRDICQRGTSLTIQCQVDSQVTMMFWYRQQPGQSLTLIATANQGSEATYESGFVIDKFPISRPNLTFSTLTVSNMSPEDSSIYLCSVEDRGNTEAFFGQGTRLTVV.

The V call is TRBV11-2, the J call TRBJ2-5; D gene unclear. The CDR3 spans 12 residues. Germline CDR1 reads SGHAT; CDR2 reads FQNNGV. V lost 2 bases, J lost 5 bases, and 6 bases lay in between. CDR3 coding DNA: TGTGCCAGCAGCTTATTTTCGGAGACCCAGTACTTC. It yields the protein CASSLFSETQYF.

Points on this clone: Other nucleotide sequences from this sample produce the same CDR3. The genes are TRBV5-1 and TRBJ2-1; D uncertain. Germline V gene lookup returns CDR1 SGHRS and CDR2 YFSETQ. Trimming removed 0 bases from V and 0 bases from J, with 4 bases in between. The length of the CDR3 is 14 residues. This CDR3 is CASSLDSSYNEQFF. Written as DNA, the CDR3 is TGCGCCAGCAGCTTGGACAGCTCCTACAATGAGCAGTTCTTC.

The sample holds one count of this clone. This chain uses TRBV11-3 with TRBJ2-1; TRBD2 aligns across 8 bases. CDR3 size: 16 residues. With 4 bases clipped from V and 1 base from J, the junction kept 6 bases outside the gene matches. In germline, CDR1 is SGHNT, CDR2 YENEEA. In DNA, the CDR3 is TGTGCCAGCAGCTCGTGGGGCGGGAGGTCCTACAATGAGCAGTTCTTC. This sequence encodes CASSSWGGRSYNEQFF.

This clone was seen a single time. CDR3 in amino acids: CASSPPSGEYGYTF. In DNA form, the CDR3 reads TGTGCCAGCTCACCCCCATCGGGGGAGTATGGCTACACCTTC. The genes are TRBV18 and TRBJ1-2, with D tentatively TRBD1 (5 bases). This CDR3 has 14 amino acids. Per germline, CDR1 KGHSH and CDR2 LQKENI. The germline V and J ends were trimmed by 3 bases and 5 bases, with 13 bases remaining between them.

The sample holds a few counts of this clone. The chain has TRBV5-1 and TRBJ2-1, with 7 bases aligning to TRBD1. The CDR3 consists of 13 residues. The V gene end was trimmed by 6 bases and the J gene end by 7 bases; junction bases not matched to a gene: 7. CDR1 is SGHRS and CDR2 is YFSETQ in the germline V gene. CDR3 loop: CASTTQGLNEQFF. Here the CDR3 DNA reads TGCGCCAGCACCACACAGGGGTTGAATGAGCAGTTCTTC.

The chain recombines TRBV5-6 with TRBJ1-1, with a possible D match to TRBD1 (6 bases). The germline CDR1 and CDR2 sequences are SGHDT and YYEEEE. This CDR3 is 15 amino acids long. V dropped 0 bases and J dropped 2 bases, with 11 bases sitting between them. The CDR3 loop reads CASSLVGALNTEAFF. The CDR3 DNA follows: TGTGCCAGCAGCTTGGTGGGGGCGCTTAACACTGAAGCTTTCTTT.

The chain carries TRBV19 and TRBJ1-1; no firm D call. The germline CDR1 and CDR2 sequences are LNHDA and SQIVND (reference sequence). CDR3 length: 13 residues. V lost 1 base and J lost 1, with 4 bases in between. CDR3: CASSIVWNTEAFF. CDR3 DNA sequence: TGTGCCAGTAGTATAGTCTGGAACACTGAAGCTTTCTTT.

J is TRBJ1-3 and V is TRBV28; D might be TRBD1 (6 bases). V dropped 2 bases and J dropped 2 bases, with 25 bases sitting between them. Looked up from germline, CDR1 is MDHEN and CDR2 is SYDVKM. This CDR3 has 20 residues. CDR3 in amino acids: CASSLPWGGHPNLAGNTIYF. The CDR3 nucleotides read TGTGCCAGCAGTTTACCCTGGGGGGGGCACCCGAACTTGGCTGGAAACACCATATATTTT.

The chain joins TRBV6-5 to TRBJ1-6; possibly TRBD1 for D (6 bases). Per the germline V gene, CDR1 is MNHEY and CDR2 is SVGAGI. The CDR3 consists of 14 residues. V dropped 6 bases and J dropped 8 bases, with 14 bases sitting between them. Written as DNA, the CDR3 is TGTGCCAGCAGACCCCAGGGGAGGGATTCACCCCTCCACTTT. This gives the protein CASRPQGRDSPLHF.

The V and J genes are TRBV3-1 (or the pseudogene TRBV3-2) and TRBJ1-5; no definite D call. Germline values: CDR1 LGHDT, CDR2 YNNKEL (reference sequence). Trimming removed 2 bases at V and 9 bases at J, with 11 bases between. This CDR3 is 13 amino acids long. CDR3: CASSQRRQLPQHF. Here the CDR3 DNA reads TGTGCCAGCAGCCAAAGGCGACAACTGCCCCAGCATTTT.

Comments on this clone: The same CDR3 arises from other DNA sequences in this sample as well. The V gene is TRBV28, the J gene TRBJ1-1; 11 positions match TRBD1. Germline V gene sequence: CDR1 MDHEN, CDR2 SYDVKM. V lost 2 bases, J lost 5 bases, and 1 base stayed unmatched. This CDR3 contains 14 residues. The CDR3 DNA sequence: TGTGCCAGCAGTTTAGGGACAGGGGGAACTGAAGCTTTCTTT. This translates into CASSLGTGGTEAFF.

The genes are TRBV5-1 and TRBJ2-6, with unresolved D. Trimming pared 0 bases from V and 2 bases from J, leaving 6 bases between. Germline V gives CDR1 SGHRS, CDR2 YFSETQ. The CDR3 consists of 15 residues. The CDR3 is CASSLGGPGANVLTF. In nucleotides, the CDR3 is TGCGCCAGCAGCTTGGGAGGCCCTGGGGCCAACGTCCTGACTTTC.